The clone carrying this T cell receptor beta chain was observed a few times. The germline V gene encodes CDR1 SGDLS and CDR2 YYNGEE. The J segment lost 2 bases and the V segment lost 0 bases, leaving 4 bases of the junction unmatched. The CDR3 covers 16 residues. Profiling relied on immunoSEQ multiplex PCR, and the TCRdb table lists in-frame clones only, not all of them. This sample has approximately 230,000 clones, with roughly 80% found just once. The data were obtained in a study of blood T cell repertoires in COVID-19. Specimen: peripheral blood. The rearrangement uses TRBV9 and TRBJ2-7; 11 positions match TRBD2. This TCR derives from a man at least 80 years old with acute or convalescent COVID-19. CDR3 DNA sequence: TGTGCCAGCAGCGTAGGGCCTAGCGGGGGGACCTACGAGCAGTACTTC. It translates to CASSVGPSGGTYEQYF. The variable domain in full, completed from reference TRBV9 and TRBJ2-7, reads DSGVTQTPKHLITATGQRVTLRCSPRSGDLSVYWYQQSLDQGLQFLIQYYNGEERAKGNILERFSAQQFPDLHSELNLSSLELGDSALYFCASSVGPSGGTYEQYFGPGTRLTVT.